The rows below give T cell receptor beta chains drawn from one sample of a study of blood T cell repertoires in COVID-19. The data were produced by immunoSEQ multiplex PCR, yet TCRdb's version contains in-frame clones alone and is incomplete. The sample has fewer than 250,000 clones, around 88% seen once. The sample comprised PBMCs or T cells enriched from blood (not recorded which). The receptors come from a woman aged 50 to 60 with acute COVID-19. Each CDR3 is given with its conserved first and last residue. Clone size, where shown, is once, few, many, or a class for clones that have expanded.

14 - TRBV27 CASTRQGSNEKLFF
13 few TRBV14 CASSRAYPETQYF
16 - TRBV10-1 CASSAPFPTGSYEQYF
17 - TRBV27 CASSSGAAEISYNEQFF
17 few TRBV28 CASNPTGRGVGNQPQHF
19 - TRBV19 CASSIGPSGRGPNTGELFF
19 once TRBV5-6 CASSPSLDRRDFLYNEQFF
12 - TRBV30 CAWATSGNEQFF
16 - TRBV30 CAWSLTSGRAMETQYF
16 - TRBV30 CAWSKRGDRAVHEQFF
13 - TRBV27 CASSKQGRETQYF
12 - TRBV28 CASKGTTNEQFF
15 - TRBV6-2/TRBV6-3 CASSSASGHQETQYF
15 - TRBV7-9 CASSLGQGLQYGYTF
15 - TRBV3-1/TRBV3-2 CASSQPGQGYYGYTF
13 - TRBV5-8 CASSLRSGRPQHF
16 - TRBV7-2 CASSLGPTASNQPQHF
16 - TRBV9 CASSSGGLDRHNEQFF
15 - TRBV9 CASSALPGRGTEAFF
16 few TRBV1 CTSSQVRGGPGNEQFF
17 - TRBV9 CASSVPSGRQWDNEQFF
18 - TRBV4-1 CASSQSAAMGGGNTEAFF
17 - TRBV2 CASSERIHRYQTYGYTF
15 - TRBV25-1 CASSDFRGANTEAFF
14 once TRBV5-1 CASSLGTDTGELFF
12 once TRBV28 CASNTGSYEQYF
12 - TRBV11-1 CASSLQGYEQYF
17 - TRBV7-9 CASSLPAMGLSYNEQFF
14 few TRBV19 CASRTGGAYTEAFF
17 - TRBV7-8 CASSLVGLGPARLGQFF
18 once TRBV4-2 CASSQDDRLAESYNEQFF
15 - TRBV5-1 CASSPTGDLNTEAFF
15 - TRBV15 CATSRDRGPSQPQHF
15 - TRBV9 CASSVGASGYNEQFF
13 - TRBV7-3 CASSSGLAAEQYF
17 few TRBV11-2 CASSLVQRLAESYEQYF
16 - TRBV19 CASSIGTSGIPGELFF
16 - TRBV3-1/TRBV3-2 CASSQGLAGMYNEQFF
16 - TRBV5-1 CASSNTGELNGNTIYF
19 - TRBV24-1 CATSDLNSPTKANTGELFF
15 once TRBV27 CASSSRGLIYNEQFF
14 - TRBV5-1 CASTRTGDLTEAFF
16 - TRBV14 CASSAPGLADIYEQYF
14 - TRBV28 CASRLTGNTGELFF
16 once TRBV3-1/TRBV3-2 CASSPWASGVYNEQFF
16 - TRBV23-1 CASIPPKAASSYEQYF
14 - TRBV4-1 CASSHDRTAYEQYF
14 - TRBV7-3 CASSPTAGANVLTF
15 - TRBV15 CATSRVTGAGNTIYF
19 - TRBV9 CASSARVGTGDPPLGTQYF
17 - TRBV28 CASSSLWAGGPNSPLHF
15 - TRBV19 CASSMGDRAYVEQYF
15 - TRBV6-5 CASIKTGGSYNEQFF
17 - TRBV7-9 CASSSSLAGISYNEQFF
18 - TRBV9 CASSTGLAGAPGKNIQYF
13 - TRBV6-5 CASSYGGGQPQHF
14 - TRBV7-9 CASSSSGNSYEQYF